The clone carrying this TCR beta chain counts as medium-sized (0.01 to 0.1%). Its target is not known. The data were taken from a study of T-cell reconstitution after alpha-beta-depleted transplantation in children. Study results and caveats: After transplant, at about two months, alpha-beta T cells were reportedly derived from several hundred expanded graft clones. Some patients showed high day-60 TCRbeta diversity, which derived from surviving recipient T cells and thymic progenitors. When one year had passed after transplant, most T-cell counts and diversity came from newly produced T cells.

Unique molecular identifiers were incorporated when the TCRbeta library was constructed. MiXCR, run by TCRdb on the PCR reads, gives a single entry per CDR3 protein. The sample has about 580,000 distinct CDR3 sequences, more than 20% seen once; the top ten hold about 35%. The CDR3 sequence is 14 residues long. Germline CDR1 and CDR2: SGHRS and YFSETQ. V was shortened by 5 bases and J by 4 bases, with 15 bases between the two germline ends. V usage is TRBV5-1 and J usage is TRBJ1-2; possible D gene TRBD1, 6 bases. The sample was PBMCs, taken before TCRalphabeta/CD19-depleted stem cell transplant. The TCR comes from a boy less than two years old with Wiskott-Aldrich syndrome, due to receive a stem cell transplant. The CDR3 spells CASSRPGAGYGYTF. CDR3 nucleotide sequence: TGCGCCAGCAGTCGCCCAGGGGCTGGCTATGGCTACACCTTC.